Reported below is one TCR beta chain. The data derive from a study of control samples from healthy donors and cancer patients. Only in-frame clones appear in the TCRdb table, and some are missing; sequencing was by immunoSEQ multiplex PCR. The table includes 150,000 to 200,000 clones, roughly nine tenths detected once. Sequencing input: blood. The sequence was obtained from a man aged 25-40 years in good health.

Here the CDR3 reads CASCYSGANVLTF. CDR3 DNA: TGTGCCAGTTGCTACTCTGGGGCCAACGTCCTGACTTTC. The rearrangement joins TRBV27 to TRBJ2-6, with D uncertain. CDR3 length equals 13 residues. V was clipped by 9 bases and J by 0 bases, with 6 bases between them. In germline, CDR1 is MNHEY, CDR2 SMNVEV (reference sequence). Using reference TRBV27 and TRBJ2-6 for the parts outside the CDR3, the full variable domain is EAQVTQNPRYLITVTGKKLTVTCSQNMNHEYMSWYRQDPGLGLRQIYYSMNVEVTDKGDVPEGYKVSRKEKRNFPLILESPSPNQTSLYFCASCYSGANVLTFGAGSRLTVL.